One and the same sample provided the 30 T cell receptor beta chains below, sequenced in a study of technical replicates of blood from a few donors. Profiling relied on immunoSEQ multiplex PCR, and the TCRdb table lists in-frame clones only, not all of them. Of about 79,000 clones in the sample, 75% to 95% were seen once. Sequencing was performed on T cells isolated from PBMCs. These receptors were taken from a human donor in good health. Some clones in this sample may be carry-over from other donors' samples.

The rearrangement uses TRBV9 and TRBJ1-1, with D perhaps TRBD1 (5 bases). Trimming left V 0 bases short and J 8 bases short, with 8 bases between. The germline gives CDR1 SGDLS, CDR2 YYNGEE. The length of the CDR3 is 12 residues. CDR3 coding DNA: TGTGCCAGCAGCGTAGTAAGGGGAGAAGCTTTCTTT. This sequence encodes CASSVVRGEAFF. Filled out from reference TRBV9 and TRBJ1-1, the complete variable domain reads DSGVTQTPKHLITATGQRVTLRCSPRSGDLSVYWYQQSLDQGLQFLIQYYNGEERAKGNILERFSAQQFPDLHSELNLSSLELGDSALYFCASSVVRGEAFFGQGTRLTVV.

The chain recombines TRBV5-8 with TRBJ1-2; the D gene is possibly TRBD1 (5 bases). The V end was cut by 0 bases, the J end by 0 bases, with 9 bases between. The CDR3 sequence is 15 residues long. Germline V CDR1 and CDR2: SGHTS, YDEGEE. In DNA, the CDR3 is TGTGCCAGCAGCTTGGGACAGCTGCCTAACTATGGCTACACCTTC. Its translation: CASSLGQLPNYGYTF.

The V and J genes are TRBV9 and TRBJ2-5, with 8 bases that match TRBD2. The CDR3 contains 16 residues. Unmatched junction bases numbered 8, after V lost 0 bases and J lost 4 bases. CDR1 and CDR2 from the germline V gene are SGDLS and YYNGEE. The chain's CDR3 is CASSVGTGGAGETQYF. The CDR3 nucleotides read TGTGCCAGCAGCGTAGGAACGGGAGGGGCTGGAGAGACCCAGTACTTC.

J is TRBJ2-1 and V is TRBV6-1; possible D gene TRBD2, 5 bases. Germline CDR1 MNHNS, CDR2 SASEGT. The length of the CDR3 is 13 residues. Trimming left V 8 bases short and J 0 bases short, with 8 bases between. The CDR3 sequence is CASSGFSYNEQFF. The CDR3 region has the DNA TGTGCCAGCTCGGGGTTCTCCTACAATGAGCAGTTCTTC.

The chain carries TRBV19 and TRBJ2-7; tentative D call: TRBD1 (5 bases). CDR1 LNHDA and CDR2 SQIVND come from the germline V gene (reference sequence). V was clipped by 4 bases and J by 4 bases, with 11 bases between them. This CDR3 contains 13 residues. CDR3 nucleotides: TGTGCCAGTAGTACCGACAGATCTTACGAGCAGTACTTC. It specifies CASSTDRSYEQYF.

The J gene is TRBJ2-7, the V gene TRBV9; 7 bases are shared with TRBD2. The CDR3 consists of 15 residues. Unmatched junction bases numbered 8, after V lost 0 bases and J lost 5 bases. Germline lookup yields CDR1 SGDLS and CDR2 YYNGEE. The CDR3 sequence is CASSVAGREDNEQYF. CDR3 sequence (DNA): TGTGCCAGCAGCGTAGCGGGTCGGGAGGACAACGAGCAGTACTTC.

This clone was detected once. The chain employs TRBV28 and TRBJ2-2, with 8 bases matching TRBD1. The germline V gene has CDR1 MDHEN and CDR2 SYDVKM. This CDR3 comprises 17 residues. J lost 4 bases, V lost 3 bases, and 10 bases had no gene match. DNA for the CDR3: TGTGCCAGCAGTTTGGGGCAGGGGGCCATTAGCACCGGGGAGCTGTTTTTT. Translated, it gives CASSLGQGAISTGELFF.

This chain links TRBV25-1 with TRBJ1-1, with 9 bases identical to TRBD1. The V segment lost 4 bases and the J segment 11 bases; nucleotides outside the gene matches: 8. Looked up from germline, CDR1 is MGHDK and CDR2 is SYGVNS. There are 13 residues in the CDR3. CDR3 nucleotides: TGTGCCAGCAGTGTAATATCACAGGGGGCGGCTTTCTTT. Amino acid sequence: CASSVISQGAAFF.

This clone was seen a single time. V is TRBV2 and J is TRBJ2-2, with 7 bases fitting TRBD1. The CDR3 has 16 residues. Losses at the gene ends were 3 bases for V and 5 bases for J; bases not matched to a gene: 9. CDR1 is SNHLY, CDR2 FYNNEI, per germline. CDR3 nucleotides: TGTGCCAGCAGTGATAGGACAGGCAAGACAACCGGGGAGCTGTTTTTT. It yields the protein CASSDRTGKTTGELFF.

This rearrangement joins TRBV6-5 to TRBJ2-5; possibly TRBD1 for D (5 bases). The germline CDR1 and CDR2 sequences are MNHEY and SVGAGI. This CDR3 has 11 residues. Between the trimmed V and J ends, which lost 6 bases and 5 bases, there was a span of 7 bases. The CDR3 sequence is CASRHRETQYF. Written as DNA, the CDR3 is TGTGCCAGCAGGCACAGGGAGACCCAGTACTTC.

The chain is built from TRBV14 and TRBJ2-2; D perhaps matches TRBD1 (6 bases). V was pared by 1 base and J by 1 base, with 10 bases between. The CDR3 is made up of 16 amino acids. From germline, CDR1 is SGHDN and CDR2 FVKESK. CDR3 nucleotides: TGTGCCAGCAGCCAAGGGTGGGGGCAGAACACCGGGGAGCTGTTTTTT. Residues: CASSQGWGQNTGELFF.

The table lists this clone with a count of one. V is TRBV21-1 and J is TRBJ2-4; TRBD1, as called in the table, went unchecked against the DNA. TRBV21-1 is reported as a pseudogene. The CDR3 runs 14 residues. CDR3 in amino acids: CASSKTGTKDIQYF. Here the CDR3 DNA reads TGTGCCAGCAGCAAGACAGGTACTAAAGACATTCAGTACTTC.

Concerning this clone itself: A junction end diverges from the germline sequence, so it may reflect a read error. J is TRBJ2-3 and V is TRBV7-9, with 16 bases matching TRBD2. The germline gives CDR1 SEHNR, CDR2 FQNEAQ (reference sequence). The CDR3 length is 14 residues. The CDR3 nucleotides read TGTGCCAGCAGCCCTGGGACTAGCGGGAGGGGTACCTTTTTT. Translation gives CASSPGTSGRGTFF.

The V gene is TRBV6-1, the J gene TRBJ2-1; maybe TRBD2 (6 bases). This CDR3 contains 13 residues. The germline CDR1 and CDR2 sequences are MNHNS and SASEGT. V lost 5 bases, J lost 8 bases, and 13 bases lay in between. The CDR3 reads CASSWSEGHEQFF. CDR3 nucleotides: TGTGCCAGCAGTTGGTCGGAGGGGCATGAGCAGTTCTTC.

The chain carries TRBV6-5 and TRBJ2-5; D remains ambiguous. CDR1 and CDR2 from the germline V gene are MNHEY and SVGAGI. This CDR3 has 13 residues. V was clipped by 6 bases and J by 2 bases, with 10 bases between them. The CDR3 is CASSHPQQETQYF. The CDR3 bases are TGTGCCAGCAGCCACCCCCAGCAAGAGACCCAGTACTTC.

The CDR3, as DNA: TGTGCCAGTAGTCCAACAGGTAGCTCCTACAATGAGCAGTTCTTC. Translating gives CASSPTGSSYNEQFF. This rearrangement joins TRBV19 to TRBJ2-1, with a tentative D call TRBD1 (5 bases). This CDR3 region has 15 residues. CDR1 and CDR2 (germline): LNHDA, SQIVND (reference sequence). V was trimmed by 5 bases and J by 0 bases, leaving 11 bases between them. Based on the CDR3 plus reference TRBV19 and TRBJ2-1, the full variable domain is DGGITQSPKYLFRKEGQNVTLSCEQNLNHDAMYWYRQDPGQGLRLIYYSQIVNDFQKGDIAEGYSVSREKKESFPLTVTSAQKNPTAFYLCASSPTGSSYNEQFFGPGTRLTVL.

This rearrangement joins TRBV5-1 to TRBJ2-7, with D perhaps matching TRBD1 (6 bases). There are 14 residues in the CDR3. The germline CDR1 and CDR2 sequences are SGHRS and YFSETQ. V was cut by 0 bases and J by 4 bases, with 11 bases left in between. In nucleotides, the CDR3 is TGCGCCAGCAGCTTGGACCAGGGGTGGTACGAGCAGTACTTC. Protein: CASSLDQGWYEQYF.

The chain couples TRBV9 to TRBJ2-1, with TRBD2 matching over 7 bases. The V segment lost 5 bases and the J segment 5 bases; nucleotides outside the gene matches: 4. In germline, CDR1 is SGDLS, CDR2 YYNGEE. The CDR3 runs to 13 residues. The CDR3 spells CASSPSGNNEQFF. The CDR3 nucleotides are TGTGCCAGCAGTCCTAGCGGAAACAATGAGCAGTTCTTC.

The chain uses TRBV7-9 and TRBJ2-2, with unresolved D. In germline, CDR1 is SEHNR, CDR2 FQNEAQ (reference sequence). The CDR3 runs 16 residues. V was trimmed by 5 bases and J by 8 bases, leaving 21 bases between them. CDR3 sequence: CASSRIGTTNGGELFF. In DNA form, the CDR3 reads TGTGCCAGCAGCCGGATAGGAACTACCAACGGAGGGGAGCTGTTTTTT.

This chain links TRBV6-6 with TRBJ1-2; perhaps TRBD1 as D (5 bases). The germline CDR1 and CDR2 sequences are MNHNY and SVGAGI (reference sequence). This CDR3 contains 13 residues. Trimming removed 2 bases at V and 7 bases at J, with 11 bases between. This CDR3 is CASSYDTGLGYTF. The CDR3 DNA is TGTGCCAGCAGTTACGATACAGGTCTTGGCTACACCTTC.

The J gene is TRBJ2-7, the V gene TRBV11-2; D might be TRBD2 (6 bases). CDR3 size: 12 residues. In germline, CDR1 is SGHAT, CDR2 FQNNGV. With 8 bases removed from V and 10 bases from J, the gap between germline ends came to 18 bases. The CDR3 DNA follows: TGTGCCAGCGGACTATTAGGAGCTGCTCAGTACTTC. It encodes CASGLLGAAQYF.

V is TRBV5-4 and J is TRBJ2-5, with 8 bases identical to TRBD1. Germline loops: CDR1 SGHNT, CDR2 YYREEE (reference sequence). This CDR3 contains 15 residues. The ends lost 0 bases at V and 4 bases at J; junction bases unmatched: 5. Here the CDR3 reads CASSLVTGVGETQYF. The CDR3 nucleotides are TGTGCCAGCAGCTTGGTGACAGGGGTTGGAGAGACCCAGTACTTC.

Only one count was recorded for this clone. This chain links TRBV9 with TRBJ2-1; 8 bases agree with TRBD2. The length of the CDR3 is 16 residues. In germline, CDR1 is SGDLS, CDR2 YYNGEE. After removal of 0 bases from V and 0 bases from J, the junction contained 2 bases not matched to a gene. The CDR3 DNA reads as TGTGCCAGCAGCGTAGAGGGGACTAGCTCCTACAATGAGCAGTTCTTC. Residues: CASSVEGTSSYNEQFF. Looking up the rest from reference TRBV9 and TRBJ2-1 gives the full variable domain: DSGVTQTPKHLITATGQRVTLRCSPRSGDLSVYWYQQSLDQGLQFLIQYYNGEERAKGNILERFSAQQFPDLHSELNLSSLELGDSALYFCASSVEGTSSYNEQFFGPGTRLTVL.

This rearrangement joins TRBV2 to TRBJ2-2; D unresolved. The CDR3 length is 15 residues. The V and J ends lost 11 bases and 4 bases respectively, with 20 bases between them. The germline CDR1 and CDR2 sequences are SNHLY and FYNNEI. Here the CDR3 reads CASSPFSRGTGELFF. The DNA for the CDR3 is TGTGCCTCGAGCCCCTTCTCTAGAGGCACCGGGGAGCTGTTTTTT.

The chain employs TRBV18 and TRBJ2-7; 8 bases are a match to TRBD1. V lost 6 bases, J lost 6 bases, and 13 bases stayed unmatched. Germline CDR1 is KGHSH and CDR2 is LQKENI. The CDR3 sequence is 15 residues long. CDR3 bases: TGTGCCAGCTCGATAACCGGGACAGGCTTCTCCGAGCAGTACTTC. Protein sequence: CASSITGTGFSEQYF.

The chain is built from TRBV7-3 and TRBJ2-7; 9 bases align to TRBD2. Germline CDR1 SGHTA, CDR2 FQGTGA. Trimming took 5 bases from V and 1 from J; bases not matched to a gene: 3. This CDR3 is built from 14 residues. CDR3 in amino acids: CASSPSGKSYEQYF. CDR3 in DNA: TGTGCCAGCAGCCCTAGCGGGAAATCCTACGAGCAGTACTTC.

This chain connects TRBV28 to TRBJ2-7; D is possibly TRBD1 (6 bases). The germline V gene has CDR1 MDHEN and CDR2 SYDVKM. With 1 base removed from V and 3 bases from J, the gap between germline ends came to 13 bases. The CDR3 spans 15 residues. In DNA form, the CDR3 reads TGTGCCAGCAGTTTATTGTCCAGGGGCGTCTACGAGCAGTACTTC. It specifies CASSLLSRGVYEQYF.

The rearrangement uses TRBV6-4 and TRBJ1-2; D gene uncertain. This CDR3 comprises 12 residues. From germline, CDR1 is MRHNA and CDR2 SNTAGT. The germline V and J ends were trimmed by 4 bases and 5 bases, with 8 bases remaining between them. CDR3 bases: TGTGCCAGCAGTGGAGGCGGTTATGGCTACACCTTC. Protein: CASSGGGYGYTF.

The genes are TRBV19 and TRBJ1-2, with D possibly matching TRBD1 (5 bases). CDR3 length equals 12 residues. Trimming left V 5 bases short and J 4 bases short, with 8 bases between. CDR1 is LNHDA, CDR2 SQIVND, per germline (reference sequence). CDR3 bases: TGTGCCAGTAGTGCCGGGGGCTATGGCTACACCTTC. As protein: CASSAGGYGYTF.

The chain combines TRBV2 with TRBJ1-1, with a weak D call TRBD1 (6 bases). Germline loops: CDR1 SNHLY, CDR2 FYNNEI. This CDR3 spans 14 amino acids. Trimming stripped 0 bases from V and 5 bases from J, with 10 bases between. The CDR3 DNA is TGTGCCAGCAGTGAAGCGCTGGGACAAACTGAAGCTTTCTTT. It is translated as CASSEALGQTEAFF.